This entry lists 7 T cell receptor beta chains sequenced from one sample in a study of shared clonotypes between healthy human individuals. The repertoire was sequenced with immunoSEQ multiplex PCR; TCRdb's copy has only in-frame clones and lacks some. In the table there are about 510,000 clones, about four fifths of which are singletons. Sequencing was done on a sample of PBMCs. The receptor set was obtained from a woman aged 40 to 50 in good health. Some clones in this sample may be carry-over from other donors' samples.

This chain joins TRBV19 and TRBJ2-7; 8 positions match TRBD1. This CDR3 contains 14 residues. V was clipped by 3 bases and J by 4 bases; unmatched bases: 5. Germline V gene lookup returns CDR1 LNHDA and CDR2 SQIVND (reference sequence). The CDR3 loop reads CASSIGQGSYEQYF. CDR3 in DNA: TGTGCCAGTAGTATTGGACAGGGCTCTTACGAGCAGTACTTC.

The V and J genes are TRBV5-1 and TRBJ2-3, with 7 nucleotides matching TRBD1. The CDR3 extends over 14 amino acids. The germline V gene has CDR1 SGHRS and CDR2 YFSETQ. V was pared by 3 bases and J by 2 bases, with 3 bases of the junction left unmatched. This chain's CDR3 is CASSSGQATDTQYF. In nucleotides, the CDR3 is TGCGCCAGCAGCTCAGGACAGGCCACAGATACGCAGTATTTT.

J is TRBJ2-7 and V is TRBV28; 10 bases are a match to TRBD2. This CDR3 is built from 19 residues. V was pared by 4 bases and J by 6 bases, with 21 bases of the junction left unmatched. Germline-derived CDR1 and CDR2 are MDHEN and SYDVKM. The CDR3: CASSSQLIASGSAIFEQYF. CDR3 nucleotide sequence: TGTGCCAGCAGTTCCCAACTTATTGCTAGCGGGAGTGCTATCTTCGAGCAGTACTTC.

J is TRBJ2-5 and V is TRBV6-5, with no clear D. The end of the DNA fits TRBJ2-7 better, so the J call may be wrong. Germline CDR1 is MNHEY and CDR2 is SVGAGI. This CDR3 is built from 15 residues. The CDR3 region has the DNA TGTGCCAGCAGTCAGACGACTGATCTCTCCTACGAGCAGTACTTC. Amino acids: CASSQTTDLSYEQYF.

V and J are TRBV6-5 and TRBJ2-3; D tentatively fits TRBD1 or TRBD2 (5 bases each). V gave up 6 bases and J gave up 4 bases, with 17 bases separating them. The V gene's germline CDR1 is MNHEY and CDR2 SVGAGI. This CDR3 has 15 amino acids. The CDR3 loop reads CASSPMGVRADTQYF. The CDR3 DNA reads TGTGCCAGCAGCCCTATGGGGGTCAGGGCAGATACGCAGTATTTT.

This rearrangement joins TRBV4-3 to TRBJ1-4; 7 positions match TRBD1. The V segment lost 2 bases and the J segment 8 bases; nucleotides outside the gene matches: 8. This CDR3 comprises 15 residues. Germline-derived CDR1 and CDR2 are LGHNA and YSLEER. The CDR3 loop reads CASSQNRQGGEKLFF. Here the CDR3 DNA reads TGCGCCAGCAGCCAAAATAGACAGGGTGGGGAAAAACTGTTTTTT.

This clone was observed a few times. This chain connects TRBV27 to TRBJ1-2; 9 positions match TRBD1. The CDR3 sequence is 14 residues long. Losses at the gene ends were 8 bases for V and 4 bases for J; bases not matched to a gene: 8. Germline CDR1 MNHEY, CDR2 SMNVEV (reference sequence). The CDR3 DNA sequence: TGTGCCAGCTCCCAGTCGGGACAGGGCTATGGCTACACCTTC. Translating it yields CASSQSGQGYGYTF.